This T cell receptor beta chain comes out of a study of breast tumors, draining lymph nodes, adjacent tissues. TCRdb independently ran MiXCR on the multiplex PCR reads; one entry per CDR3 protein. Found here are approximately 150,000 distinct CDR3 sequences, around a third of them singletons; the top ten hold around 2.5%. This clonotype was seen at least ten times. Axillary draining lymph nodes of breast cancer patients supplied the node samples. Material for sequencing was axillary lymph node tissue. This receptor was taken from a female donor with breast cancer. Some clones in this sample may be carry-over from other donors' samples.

The CDR3 nucleotides are TGTGCCACCAGTGAGTCCGGGACAGGGAACTACGAGCAGTACTTC. Its translation: CATSESGTGNYEQYF. The J gene is TRBJ2-7, the V gene TRBV24-1; TRBD1 matches 9 bases. Germline V gene data show CDR1 as KGHDR and CDR2 as SFDVKD. The CDR3 sequence is 15 residues long. Germline trimming cut 4 bases from V and 3 bases from J; bases unmatched to any gene: 6.